These 30 T cell receptor beta chains were sequenced from one sample in a study of blood T cell repertoires in COVID-19. TCRdb keeps only in-frame clones here, not all; method: immunoSEQ multiplex PCR. Found here are around 100,000 clones, about 77% of them singletons; the top ten hold around an eighth. Sequencing was performed on peripheral blood. The receptors stem from a woman in her sixties or seventies with acute or convalescent COVID-19.

This sequence joins TRBV7-3 and TRBJ2-6, with 9 bases fitting TRBD1. The CDR3 consists of 16 residues. Germline V gives CDR1 SGHTA, CDR2 FQGTGA. Unmatched junction bases numbered 3, after V lost 6 bases and J lost 0 bases. In DNA, the CDR3 is TGTGCCAGCAGTACAGGGGGCATCTCTGGGGCCAACGTCCTGACTTTC. Encoded protein: CASSTGGISGANVLTF. Full variable domain (outside the CDR3, taken from reference TRBV7-3 and TRBJ2-6): GAGVSQTPSNKVTEKGKYVELRCDPISGHTALYWYRQSLGQGPEFLIYFQGTGAADDSGLPNDRFFAVRPEGSVSTLKIQRTERGDSAVYLCASSTGGISGANVLTFGAGSRLTVL.

The V call is TRBV30, the J call TRBJ2-7; D gene ambiguous. The germline V gene has CDR1 GTSNPN and CDR2 SVGIG (reference sequence). V was clipped by 2 bases and J by 1 base, with 6 bases between them. This CDR3 is built from 12 residues. The CDR3 region is CAWSSQSYEQYF. CDR3 nucleotides: TGTGCCTGGAGTTCACAGTCCTACGAGCAGTACTTC.

This chain connects TRBV7-3 to TRBJ1-6; TRBD1 might be the D (6 bases). Germline V lookup: CDR1 SGHTA, CDR2 FQGTGA. CDR3 size: 12 residues. V lost 5 bases and J 15 bases, leaving 14 bases between the germline ends. CDR3 bases: TGTGCCAGCAGCGTCAACAGGGAACTCCTCCACTTT. Translating gives CASSVNRELLHF.

V gene TRBV11-2 combines with J gene TRBJ2-3; maybe TRBD2 (6 bases). V lost 4 bases to trimming and J lost 10 bases, with 15 bases between them. The CDR3 spans 13 residues. The V gene's germline CDR1 is SGHAT and CDR2 FQNNGV. The chain's CDR3 is CASSSTGSGAQYF. DNA for the CDR3: TGTGCCAGCAGCTCCACCGGGAGCGGAGCGCAGTATTTT.

The gene calls are TRBV19 and TRBJ1-5; possible D gene TRBD1, 5 bases. Germline lookup yields CDR1 LNHDA and CDR2 SQIVND (reference sequence). The length of the CDR3 is 16 residues. The V and J ends lost 7 bases and 4 bases respectively, with 20 bases between them. The DNA for the CDR3 is TGTGCCAGTACCTCGGGGGACGGTTTACTTAATCAGCCCCAGCATTTT. This encodes CASTSGDGLLNQPQHF.

This rearrangement joins TRBV4-1 to TRBJ1-2, with 9 bases aligning to TRBD1. The CDR3 runs 16 residues. Germline CDR1 reads MGHRA; CDR2 reads YSYEKL. Trimming at V came to 3 bases and at J to 8 bases, leaving 13 bases not matched to a gene. As DNA, the CDR3 is TGCGCCAGCAGCCAGTCCGGGACAGGGTTTTTAGGGGGCTACACCTTC. This translates into CASSQSGTGFLGGYTF.

The chain is built from TRBV7-3 and TRBJ1-1; D gene uncertain. The CDR3 covers 14 residues. V was pared by 5 bases and J by 3 bases, with 13 bases between. CDR1 and CDR2 from the germline V gene are SGHTA and FQGTGA. This chain's CDR3 is CASSHDGADTEAFF. CDR3 DNA: TGTGCCAGCAGCCACGACGGCGCGGACACTGAAGCTTTCTTT. Full variable domain (rest looked up from reference TRBV7-3 and TRBJ1-1): GAGVSQTPSNKVTEKGKYVELRCDPISGHTALYWYRQSLGQGPEFLIYFQGTGAADDSGLPNDRFFAVRPEGSVSTLKIQRTERGDSAVYLCASSHDGADTEAFFGQGTRLTVV.

Only one count was recorded for this clone. This chain connects TRBV5-1 to TRBJ2-1; TRBD1 agrees at 7 bases. Trimming took 4 bases from V and 8 from J; bases not matched to a gene: 12. Germline loops: CDR1 SGHRS, CDR2 YFSETQ. The CDR3 totals 15 residues. The CDR3 DNA sequence: TGCGCCAGCAGCCCCCCCGGGACAGTGTACCATGAGCAGTTCTTC. Translating gives CASSPPGTVYHEQFF.

This clone has just a few counts. This chain uses TRBV4-2 with TRBJ1-2; TRBD1 matches at 7 bases. Germline V lookup: CDR1 LGHNA, CDR2 YNFKEQ. The CDR3 covers 16 residues. Trimming at V came to 1 base and at J to 0 bases, leaving 5 bases not matched to a gene. The CDR3 sequence is CASSQVTGVTNYGYTF. DNA for the CDR3: TGTGCCAGCAGCCAAGTTACAGGGGTAACTAACTATGGCTACACCTTC.

V usage is TRBV28 and J usage is TRBJ1-3; 9 bases line up with TRBD1. J lost 9 bases, V lost 4 bases, and 10 bases had no gene match. Germline CDR1 is MDHEN and CDR2 is SYDVKM. The CDR3 runs 15 residues. The CDR3 sequence: CASSSPGQGGSTIYF. Here the CDR3 DNA reads TGTGCCAGCAGTTCACCGGGACAGGGAGGGAGCACCATATATTTT.

The chain employs TRBV19 and TRBJ2-6, with TRBD1 identical over 10 bases. The germline V gene has CDR1 LNHDA and CDR2 SQIVND (reference sequence). This CDR3 is built from 18 residues. Losses at the gene ends were 5 bases for V and 0 bases for J; bases not matched to a gene: 7. The CDR3 nucleotides read TGTGCCAGTAGTGCAAGACAGGGGGCGGACTCTGGGGCCAACGTCCTGACTTTC. Protein product: CASSARQGADSGANVLTF.

In its sample, this clone was seen a few times. The gene calls are TRBV5-1 and TRBJ1-4; TRBD1 is a possible D gene (6 bases). This CDR3 has 16 residues. V was shortened by 0 bases and J by 6 bases, with 15 bases between the two germline ends. Germline CDR1 and CDR2: SGHRS and YFSETQ. The CDR3 loop reads CASSLVVGTPDEKLFF. CDR3 nucleotides: TGCGCCAGCAGCTTGGTAGTCGGGACACCCGATGAAAAACTGTTTTTT.

This clone showed up just once. The rearrangement joins TRBV7-9 to TRBJ1-5; D might be TRBD1 (5 bases). There are 14 residues in the CDR3. From germline, CDR1 is SEHNR and CDR2 FQNEAQ (reference sequence). The germline V and J ends were trimmed by 2 bases and 2 bases, with 7 bases remaining between them. CDR3 coding DNA: TGTGCCAGCAGCTTAACAGGCCGCAATCAGCCCCAGCATTTT. It is translated as CASSLTGRNQPQHF.

This clone was counted between two and nine times. DNA for the CDR3: TGCAGTGCTAGTTCGAACGGGATTAACTATGGCTACACCTTC. As protein: CSASSNGINYGYTF. The V call is TRBV20-1, the J call TRBJ1-2; D is unresolved. The CDR3 length is 14 residues. Germline lookup yields CDR1 DFQATT and CDR2 SNEGSKA (reference sequence). Trimming took off 3 bases at V and 1 base at J, with 12 bases between the two ends.

The V and J genes are TRBV6-5 and TRBJ2-5; a weak D match, TRBD2 (5 bases). This CDR3 has 14 residues. V lost 8 bases to trimming and J lost 2 bases, with 15 bases between them. Germline loops: CDR1 MNHEY, CDR2 SVGAGI. The CDR3 sequence: CASATRRGQETQYF. CDR3 nucleotides: TGTGCCAGCGCCACCCGCCGGGGTCAAGAGACCCAGTACTTC.

The J gene is TRBJ1-3, the V gene TRBV19; D is unresolved. V was pared by 3 bases and J by 3 bases, with 9 bases between. Germline V gene lookup returns CDR1 LNHDA and CDR2 SQIVND (reference sequence). CDR3 length equals 14 residues. CDR3 sequence: CASSIGEDGNTIYF. CDR3 in DNA: TGTGCCAGTAGTATCGGAGAAGATGGAAACACCATATATTTT. Combining the CDR3 with reference TRBV19 and TRBJ1-3 gives the whole variable domain DGGITQSPKYLFRKEGQNVTLSCEQNLNHDAMYWYRQDPGQGLRLIYYSQIVNDFQKGDIAEGYSVSREKKESFPLTVTSAQKNPTAFYLCASSIGEDGNTIYFGEGSWLTVV.

The chain links TRBV9 to TRBJ1-5; TRBD1 agrees at 8 bases. J gave up 2 bases and V 3 bases, and 4 bases lay outside the gene matches. The germline CDR1 and CDR2 sequences are SGDLS and YYNGEE. CDR3 length: 15 residues. The CDR3, as DNA: TGTGCCAGCAGCGCCGGACAGGGTCGCAATCAGCCCCAGCATTTT. Its translation: CASSAGQGRNQPQHF.

V gene TRBV27 combines with J gene TRBJ1-1; 8 bases are a match to TRBD1. Germline CDR1 and CDR2: MNHEY and SMNVEV (reference sequence). This CDR3 has 15 amino acids. The V and J ends lost 6 bases and 8 bases, in that order; junction bases with no gene match: 14. In DNA form, the CDR3 reads TGTGCCAGCAGCCCCCTGGACAGGGCGATACCCGAAGCTTTCTTT. Translated: CASSPLDRAIPEAFF.

The genes are TRBV5-1 and TRBJ2-3; 10 nucleotides line up with TRBD2. Germline lookup yields CDR1 SGHRS and CDR2 YFSETQ. J was trimmed by 5 bases and V by 6 bases; bases with no gene match: 6. The CDR3 contains 14 residues. The CDR3 DNA sequence: TGCGCCAGCATTGAATTAGCGGGGGGAGATACGCAGTATTTT. It specifies CASIELAGGDTQYF. The full variable domain, its missing parts supplied by reference TRBV5-1 and TRBJ2-3, is KAGVTQTPRYLIKTRGQQVTLSCSPISGHRSVSWYQQTPGQGLQFLFEYFSETQRNKGNFPGRFSGRQFSNSRSEMNVSTLELGDSALYLCASIELAGGDTQYFGPGTRLTVL.

The gene calls are TRBV5-1 and TRBJ1-3; no clear D gene. CDR3 length: 15 residues. Germline V CDR1 and CDR2: SGHRS, YFSETQ. V dropped 0 bases and J dropped 1 base, with 8 bases sitting between them. CDR3: CASSLGEKSGNTIYF. In DNA, the CDR3 is TGCGCCAGCAGCTTGGGGGAGAAATCTGGAAACACCATATATTTT. Using reference TRBV5-1 and TRBJ1-3 for the parts outside the CDR3, the full variable domain is KAGVTQTPRYLIKTRGQQVTLSCSPISGHRSVSWYQQTPGQGLQFLFEYFSETQRNKGNFPGRFSGRQFSNSRSEMNVSTLELGDSALYLCASSLGEKSGNTIYFGEGSWLTVV.

The genes are TRBV4-3 and TRBJ2-1, with TRBD2 identical over 9 bases. Germline V gene lookup returns CDR1 LGHNA and CDR2 YSLEER. This CDR3 region has 14 residues. With V trimmed by 2 bases and J by 5 bases, 1 base remained unmatched. This CDR3 is CASSQLAGNNEQFF. CDR3 in DNA: TGCGCCAGCAGCCAACTAGCGGGAAACAATGAGCAGTTCTTC.

This clone was counted between two and nine times. The V call is TRBV6-2 or TRBV6-3, the J call TRBJ2-5, with TRBD2 matching over 8 bases. Germline lookup yields CDR1 MNHEY and CDR2 SVGEGT. J was trimmed by 3 bases and V by 6 bases; bases with no gene match: 3. This CDR3 has 13 amino acids. CDR3: CASSPGGEETQYF. The CDR3 DNA reads as TGTGCCAGCAGCCCCGGGGGGGAAGAGACCCAGTACTTC.

The chain links TRBV28 to TRBJ1-2, with TRBD1 matching 7 bases. From germline, CDR1 is MDHEN and CDR2 SYDVKM. The CDR3 consists of 13 residues. The junction had 4 bases not matched to a gene; V was cut back by 2 bases and J by 7 bases. CDR3 in DNA: TGTGCCAGCAGTTTAAACAGGGGAAGTGGCTACACCTTC. Its protein is CASSLNRGSGYTF.

The genes are TRBV9 and TRBJ1-2; no clear D. The germline V gene encodes CDR1 SGDLS and CDR2 YYNGEE. This CDR3 spans 15 amino acids. Trimming took off 0 bases at V and 0 bases at J, with 9 bases between the two ends. The CDR3 coding sequence is TGTGCCAGCAGCGTAGGAGAACTAACTAACTATGGCTACACCTTC. This translates into CASSVGELTNYGYTF. The variable domain in full, with the rest retrieved from reference TRBV9 and TRBJ1-2, is DSGVTQTPKHLITATGQRVTLRCSPRSGDLSVYWYQQSLDQGLQFLIQYYNGEERAKGNILERFSAQQFPDLHSELNLSSLELGDSALYFCASSVGELTNYGYTFGSGTRLTVV.

The rearrangement joins TRBV19 to TRBJ1-6; D is possibly TRBD1 (6 bases). CDR1 is LNHDA, CDR2 SQIVND, per germline (reference sequence). Trimming took off 9 bases at V and 9 bases at J, with 15 bases between the two ends. The CDR3 runs 13 residues. The CDR3 spells CASAGGAGSPLHF. DNA for the CDR3: TGTGCCAGCGCTGGGGGCGCGGGTTCACCCCTCCACTTT.

The chain is built from TRBV10-3 and TRBJ2-2; the match to TRBD1 covers 7 bases. V was clipped by 11 bases and J by 8 bases; unmatched bases: 8. The CDR3 spans 12 residues. CDR1 and CDR2 from the germline V gene are ENHRY and SYGVKD. CDR3 region: CASNRGKGELFF. The CDR3 nucleotides are TGTGCCTCCAACAGGGGAAAGGGGGAGCTGTTTTTT.

This chain connects TRBV10-3 to TRBJ2-6; TRBD2 matches 9 bases. Trimming at V came to 3 bases and at J to 4 bases, leaving 13 bases not matched to a gene. This CDR3 is 19 amino acids long. CDR1 and CDR2 from the germline V gene are ENHRY and SYGVKD. The CDR3 DNA reads as TGTGCCATCAGTGACGGGCTAGCGGGGCCCGGCTCCGGGGCCAACGTCCTGACTTTC. Residues: CAISDGLAGPGSGANVLTF.

The chain couples TRBV11-2 to TRBJ1-3; TRBD1 agrees at 8 bases. The J segment lost 4 bases and the V segment lost 0 bases, leaving 5 bases of the junction unmatched. The CDR3 has 16 amino acids. Germline lookup yields CDR1 SGHAT and CDR2 FQNNGV. Here the CDR3 reads CASSLDPTGAGNTIYF. Written as DNA, the CDR3 is TGTGCCAGCAGCTTAGACCCGACAGGGGCCGGAAACACCATATATTTT.

The rearrangement joins TRBV9 to TRBJ1-2, with D unresolved. Germline CDR1 is SGDLS and CDR2 is YYNGEE. V lost 4 bases and J 0 bases, leaving 13 bases between the germline ends. This CDR3 has 15 amino acids. CDR3 sequence (DNA): TGTGCCAGCAGCTTATTCTCAGGAACTAACTATGGCTACACCTTC. Protein product: CASSLFSGTNYGYTF.

The chain joins TRBV2 to TRBJ1-4; a weak D match, TRBD1 (5 bases). Germline CDR1 is SNHLY and CDR2 is FYNNEI. V lost 3 bases, J lost 7 bases, and 15 bases lay in between. CDR3 length: 15 residues. CDR3: CASSDLPGVVEKLFF. CDR3 DNA sequence: TGTGCCAGCAGTGATCTCCCGGGGGTGGTTGAAAAACTGTTTTTT.